This T cell receptor (beta chain) was obtained from a study of T-cell reconstitution after alpha-beta-depleted transplantation in children. Study results and caveats: Alpha-beta T cells present about two months after transplant were reported to originate from several hundred expanded graft clones. Surviving thymic progenitors and recipient T cells were the source of high TCRbeta diversity at day 60 in some patients. T-cell counts and diversity at one year post-transplant came mainly from newly produced T cells.

TCRbeta library construction was performed incorporating unique molecular identifiers. MiXCR, applied by TCRdb to the PCR reads, yields one record per CDR3 protein. The table has fewer than 750,000 distinct CDR3 sequences, 23% seen once. This CDR3 region has 13 residues. In germline, CDR1 is SEHNR, CDR2 FQNEAQ (reference sequence). To note about this clonotype: Its target is not known. At one boundary the junction diverges from the germline segment, which might be a read error.

The chain couples TRBV7-9 to TRBJ2-1; the D gene is possibly TRBD1 (6 bases). The clonotype originates from a boy in the first two years of life who had a stem cell transplant for acute myeloid leukemia, so the T cells may come from the graft donor. Sequencing was performed on PBMCs, mostly from graft donor cells, taken 360 days after TCRalphabeta/CD19-depleted stem cell transplant. The CDR3: CTSSLGPGVEQFF. The CDR3 bases are TGTACCAGCAGCTTAGGGCCAGGGGTTGAGCAGTTCTTC.